These 26 T cell receptor beta chains came from one sample sequenced in a study of blood T cells in healthy people across ages. Combining a sample-barcoded 5' primer with a J-beta primer mix, a second PCR ran for about 7 to 11 cycles. MiXCR, run by TCRdb on the 5' RACE reads, gives a single entry per CDR3 protein. Altogether around 750,000 distinct CDR3 sequences are present, about 55% being singletons, with the ten largest covering about 42%. The sequenced sample was blood. Receptors were obtained from a man older than 75 in good health.

The rearrangement joins TRBV25-1 to TRBJ2-5, with D hard to call. CDR3 length equals 13 residues. V lost 5 bases and J 1 base, leaving 8 bases between the germline ends. Looked up from germline, CDR1 is MGHDK and CDR2 is SYGVNS. DNA of the CDR3: TGTGCCAGCAGTCGGCGCAGCCAAGAGACCCAGTACTTC. Protein product: CASSRRSQETQYF.

The chain links TRBV7-9 to TRBJ2-1; D gene unclear. The CDR3 has 18 residues. With 6 bases removed from V and 5 bases from J, the gap between germline ends came to 26 bases. Looked up from germline, CDR1 is SEHNR and CDR2 is FQNEAQ (reference sequence). The CDR3 region is CASRSHRRVPLAHNEQFF. DNA of the CDR3: TGTGCCAGCAGGTCACACCGACGGGTCCCCTTGGCCCACAATGAGCAGTTCTTC.

CDR3 residues: CASSGLQEQFF. In DNA form, the CDR3 reads TGTGCCAGCAGTGGACTGCAGGAGCAGTTCTTC. This chain links TRBV25-1 with TRBJ2-1; D is unclear. Germline V gene data show CDR1 as MGHDK and CDR2 as SYGVNS. Trimming stripped 4 bases from V and 10 bases from J, with 8 bases between. The CDR3 extends over 11 amino acids.

The J gene is TRBJ1-2, the V gene TRBV6-2 or TRBV6-3; D not certain. Germline CDR1 reads MNHEY; CDR2 reads SVGEGT. The CDR3 loop spans 13 amino acids. With 0 bases removed from V and 8 bases from J, the gap between germline ends came to 10 bases. The CDR3 spells CASSYSGRRGYTF. CDR3 nucleotide sequence: TGTGCCAGCAGTTACTCCGGGAGACGGGGCTACACCTTC.

About this clonotype: A much more abundant neighbour one base away suggests this may be a read error. CDR3 in amino acids: CSVEDGRLTGVSYNEQFF. In nucleotides, the CDR3 is TGCAGCGTTGAAGATGGGAGACTAACGGGAGTCTCCTACAATGAGCAGTTCTTC. The chain has TRBV29-1 and TRBJ2-1; tentative D call: TRBD2 (6 bases). CDR3 length: 18 amino acids. Germline CDR1 reads SQVTM; CDR2 reads ANQGSEA. Trimming shortened V by 0 bases and J by 0 bases, and 18 bases separated the two germline ends.

This chain connects TRBV2 to TRBJ2-4; TRBD1 matches 7 bases. The DNA end lines up better with TRBJ2-7; the J call may be wrong. Germline V gene lookup returns CDR1 SNHLY and CDR2 FYNNEI. The CDR3 covers 13 residues. The CDR3 loop is CASRDGTAYEQYF. In nucleotides, the CDR3 is TGTGCCAGCAGGGACGGGACAGCCTACGAGCAGTACTTC.

This clonotype was seen more than once but under ten times. The chain has TRBV12-3 or TRBV12-4 and TRBJ2-3, with no clear D. The V gene lost 5 bases and the J gene lost 14 bases, with 23 bases spanning the gap. This CDR3 is built from 14 residues. The CDR3 reads CASSPQRGRRYAYF. The DNA of the CDR3 is TGTGCCAGCAGTCCCCAGAGAGGACGTAGATACGCGTATTTT.

The V call is TRBV29-1, the J call TRBJ2-3; D could derive from TRBD1 or TRBD2 (5 bases each). Germline V gene sequence: CDR1 SQVTM, CDR2 ANQGSEA. CDR3 length: 12 residues. Trimming stripped 3 bases from V and 6 bases from J, with 10 bases between. The CDR3 region has the DNA TGCAGCGTTGAGGGGCGAGGGGATACGCAGTATTTT. It encodes CSVEGRGDTQYF.

The V and J genes are TRBV20-1 and TRBJ2-7; D gene ambiguous. Trimming shortened V by 6 bases and J by 4 bases, and 10 bases separated the two germline ends. The CDR3 is 11 amino acids. Germline V gene sequence: CDR1 DFQATT, CDR2 SNEGSKA (reference sequence). CDR3 region: CSANVGYEQYF. The CDR3 coding sequence is TGCAGTGCGAACGTGGGGTACGAGCAGTACTTC.

The gene calls are TRBV29-1 and TRBJ1-2; maybe TRBD1 (5 bases). The ends were cut back, 6 bases at V and 5 bases at J, with 16 bases in the middle. CDR1 and CDR2 from the germline V gene are SQVTM and ANQGSEA. The CDR3 spans 13 residues. Here the CDR3 DNA reads TGCAGCGTGCTCCGAGGGGCCCTTTATGGCTACACCTTC. This translates into CSVLRGALYGYTF. Variable domain in full (rest from reference TRBV29-1 and TRBJ1-2): SAVISQKPSRDICQRGTSLTIQCQVDSQVTMMFWYRQQPGQSLTLIATANQGSEATYESGFVIDKFPISRPNLTFSTLTVSNMSPEDSSIYLCSVLRGALYGYTFGSGTRLTVV.

The chain carries TRBV6-1 and TRBJ2-6, with 9 bases that match TRBD2. Trimming took 6 bases from V and 0 from J; bases not matched to a gene: 12. Germline CDR1 MNHNS, CDR2 SASEGT. The CDR3 has 19 residues. CDR3 residues: CASSSAGGRILSGANVLTF. The CDR3 DNA follows: TGTGCCAGCAGCTCGGCGGGGGGGCGAATACTCTCTGGGGCCAACGTCCTGACTTTC.

This chain uses TRBV29-1 with TRBJ1-2; 7 bases are shared with TRBD1. Germline CDR1 and CDR2: SQVTM and ANQGSEA. After removal of 6 bases from V and 4 bases from J, the junction contained 11 bases not matched to a gene. The CDR3 totals 14 residues. The CDR3 DNA is TGCAGCGTCAGTGAAGACAGGGCGGGCTATGGCTACACCTTC. Translating gives CSVSEDRAGYGYTF.

The gene calls are TRBV24-1 and TRBJ1-1, with D possibly being TRBD1 (6 bases). Germline V gene sequence: CDR1 KGHDR, CDR2 SFDVKD. This CDR3 region has 15 residues. V shed 4 bases and J shed 2 bases, with 13 bases lying between them. The CDR3 bases are TGTGCCACCAGTGACCCCCAGACAGGCAACACTGAAGCTTTCTTT. This codes for CATSDPQTGNTEAFF.

This clonotype was counted once. The chain carries TRBV6-1 and TRBJ2-7; 7 nucleotides line up with TRBD2. In germline, CDR1 is MNHNS, CDR2 SASEGT. The CDR3 consists of 13 residues. The V segment lost 7 bases and the J segment 2 bases; nucleotides outside the gene matches: 5. CDR3 nucleotide sequence: TGTGCCAGCAAGCGGGACCGCACCTACGAGCAGTACTTC. Translation: CASKRDRTYEQYF.

The rearrangement links TRBV7-3 to TRBJ2-1; D is ambiguous. The germline V gene has CDR1 SGHTA and CDR2 FQGTGA. The CDR3 spans 12 residues. The V end was cut by 5 bases, the J end by 9 bases, with 11 bases between. In nucleotides, the CDR3 is TGTGCCAGCAGCCGCGGAGCTAGTGAGCAGTTCTTC. Protein: CASSRGASEQFF.

This clonotype was counted between two and nine times. V gene TRBV9 combines with J gene TRBJ2-7; perhaps D is TRBD1 or TRBD2 (5 bases each). Trimming cost V 2 bases and J 7 bases, with 25 bases left between them. The CDR3 contains 17 residues. Per the germline V gene, CDR1 is SGDLS and CDR2 is YYNGEE. The CDR3 DNA reads as TGTGCCAGCAGCGTCGACCCGGGGACGGGCGTGGACAATGAGCAGTACTTC. As protein: CASSVDPGTGVDNEQYF.

CDR3 sequence reads: CASRVMCLKTKTSAVSETQYF. The CDR3 nucleotides read TGTGCCAGCAGAGTGATGTGCCTAAAGACGAAGACTAGCGCTGTTTCGGAGACCCAGTACTTC. The chain links TRBV6-4 to TRBJ2-5; 8 bases align to TRBD2. J lost 5 bases, V lost 6 bases, and 29 bases had no gene match. The CDR3 sequence is 21 residues long. Looked up from germline, CDR1 is MRHNA and CDR2 is SNTAGT.

This rearrangement joins TRBV25-1 to TRBJ2-1; D is possibly TRBD1 (5 bases). Germline V lookup: CDR1 MGHDK, CDR2 SYGVNS. The CDR3 loop spans 13 amino acids. V was cut by 2 bases and J by 6 bases, with 8 bases left in between. The CDR3 DNA reads TGTGCCAGCAGTGAAGGCCAGGGCAATGAGCAGTTCTTC. Its translation: CASSEGQGNEQFF.

This clonotype was recorded only once. Relative to the germline gene, one junction end is altered; a read error may explain this. The gene calls are TRBV4-1 and TRBJ2-1, with 14 bases fitting TRBD2. From germline, CDR1 is MGHRA and CDR2 YSYEKL. CDR3 size: 21 residues. The CDR3 nucleotides are TGCGCTAGCAGCCGGCCCACGACTAGCGGGGGGGGATATGGCTCCTACAATGAGCAGTTCTTC. It translates to CASSRPTTSGGGYGSYNEQFF.

By its share, this clonotype is medium-sized (0.01 to 0.1%). The rearrangement uses TRBV4-2 and TRBJ2-1, with 10 bases lining up with TRBD1. J gave up 0 bases and V 5 bases, and 10 bases lay outside the gene matches. The CDR3 totals 18 residues. Germline V CDR1 and CDR2: LGHNA, YNFKEQ. This chain's CDR3 is CASSKGTGALSSYNEQFF. The CDR3, as DNA: TGTGCCAGCAGCAAAGGGACAGGGGCCTTAAGCTCCTACAATGAGCAGTTCTTC.

This clonotype was seen a few times. This chain joins TRBV7-2 and TRBJ2-7; D is unclear. Judging by the DNA end, TRBJ2-5 fits better; the J call may be wrong. CDR3 length: 15 amino acids. Germline assignment: CDR1 SGHTA and CDR2 FQGNSA. CDR3 residues: CASSPGRTMGGTQYF. The CDR3 DNA follows: TGTGCCAGCAGCCCCGGCAGGACCATGGGTGGGACCCAGTACTTC.

The V call is TRBV2, the J call TRBJ1-1, with unresolved D. V was trimmed by 8 bases and J by 3 bases, leaving 25 bases between them. The germline CDR1 and CDR2 sequences are SNHLY and FYNNEI. This CDR3 comprises 17 residues. This CDR3 is CASCSLTYPAVDTEAFF. The CDR3 bases are TGTGCCAGCTGCTCTCTGACATACCCAGCAGTGGACACTGAAGCTTTCTTT.

This clonotype occurred once. CDR3 DNA: TGTGCCAGCAGTTTACAAGGGTACTCCTACGAGCAGTACTTC. This codes for CASSLQGYSYEQYF. The rearrangement links TRBV27 to TRBJ2-7; D not certain. Trimming left V 2 bases short and J 0 bases short, with 8 bases between. Germline V gene sequence: CDR1 MNHEY, CDR2 SMNVEV (reference sequence). This CDR3 has 14 residues.

This chain uses TRBV11-1 with TRBJ2-2; D remains unclear. V shed 2 bases and J shed 6 bases, with 7 bases lying between them. This CDR3 has 13 residues. Germline V gives CDR1 SGHAT, CDR2 FQDESV (reference sequence). The CDR3 loop reads CASSLRVAGELFF. The DNA for the CDR3 is TGTGCCAGCAGCTTAAGAGTGGCCGGGGAGCTGTTTTTT.

The rearrangement links TRBV3-1 to TRBJ2-7; D possibly corresponds to TRBD1 (6 bases). With 4 bases removed from V and 7 bases from J, the gap between germline ends came to 14 bases. Germline CDR1 LGHDT, CDR2 YNNKEL (reference sequence). This CDR3 contains 13 residues. The CDR3, as DNA: TGTGCCAGCAGCCTACAACCTAGGGGGGAGCAGTACTTC. It is translated as CASSLQPRGEQYF.

Note on this clonotype: One junction end does not reproduce the germline sequence, and a read error may be involved. The chain recombines TRBV10-1 with TRBJ2-5; D is possibly TRBD1 or TRBD2 (5 bases each). The CDR3 extends over 15 amino acids. Germline V CDR1 and CDR2: WNHNN, SYGVQD (reference sequence). Written as DNA, the CDR3 is TGCGCCAGCAGTGAGTCGGGCCAAGGGGTCGGGACCCGGTACTTC. It encodes CASSESGQGVGTRYF.